This is a list of T cell receptor beta chains from one sample in a study of cytomegalovirus exposure and HLA in healthy donors. Clones were sequenced by immunoSEQ multiplex PCR, and TCRdb holds only the in-frame ones, with some missing. This sample has tens of thousands of clones, with 70% to 80% found just once. The sequencing sample was made of PBMCs. The receptors shown here come from a man younger than 40 in good health and CMV-seronegative. Each CDR3 is given with its conserved first and last residue. D genes are given only for firm matches. A clone size is listed for some rows: how often the clone was seen (once, few, many), or a class if it is expanded.

cdr3_aa	cdr3_nt	j_call	clone_size	v_call	d_call
CAWGQPNTEAFF	TGTGCCTGGGGACAGCCGAACACTGAAGCTTTCTTT	TRBJ1-1	.	TRBV30	.
CSSSLISGETRETQYF	TGTTCCAGCAGCTTAATATCTGGGGAGACTCGAGAGACCCAGTACTTC	TRBJ2-5	.	TRBV7-9	.
CASSLRPGGFYEQYF	TGTGCCAGCTCACTCCGGCCAGGGGGATTTTACGAGCAGTACTTC	TRBJ2-7	once	TRBV18	TRBD1
CASSFTTNGTYPNVYGYTF	TGTGCCAGCAGTTTCACCACTAATGGGACTTACCCTAATGTCTATGGCTACACCTTC	TRBJ1-2	.	TRBV5-6	.
CASSIVFVGTGDDEQYF	TGTGCCAGTAGTATAGTTTTCGTAGGGACAGGGGACGACGAGCAGTACTTC	TRBJ2-7	.	TRBV19	TRBD1
CASSQGDKETQYF	TGTGCCAGCAGCCAAGGGGACAAAGAGACCCAGTACTTC	TRBJ2-5	.	TRBV4-2	.
CASSLGSIYEQYF	TGTGCCAGCAGCTTAGGGTCGATCTACGAGCAGTACTTC	TRBJ2-7	.	TRBV7-9	.
CASSYPGQATEQYF	TGTGCCAGCAGCTACCCGGGACAGGCTACCGAGCAGTACTTC	TRBJ2-7	.	TRBV5-8	TRBD1
CASREGRRNEKLFF	TGTGCCAGCAGAGAGGGGAGGCGGAACGAAAAACTGTTTTTT	TRBJ1-4	.	TRBV2	.
CASSLAYNTGELFF	TGTGCCAGCAGCTTAGCGTATAACACCGGGGAGCTGTTTTTT	TRBJ2-2	.	TRBV7-2	.
CASSLTAHRQGVRGYTF	TGTGCCAGCAGCTTAACAGCCCATCGACAGGGGGTTCGTGGCTACACCTTC	TRBJ1-2	.	TRBV7-2	TRBD1
CASRQNQYNEQFF	TGTGCCAGCAGACAGAACCAATACAATGAGCAGTTCTTC	TRBJ2-1	.	TRBV11-2	.
CASSSLTGDYGYTF	TGTGCCAGCAGCTCTTTGACAGGGGACTATGGCTACACCTTC	TRBJ1-2	.	TRBV7-9	TRBD1
CASSTPWEGASGNTIYF	TGTGCCAGCAGTACCCCATGGGAGGGAGCTTCTGGAAACACCATATATTTT	TRBJ1-3	few	TRBV28	.
CASSPSDTQYF	TGTGCCAGCAGTCCCTCCGATACGCAGTATTTT	TRBJ2-3	.	TRBV28	.
CAISVRGAPTYNEQFF	TGTGCCATCAGTGTTCGGGGGGCCCCGACCTACAATGAGCAGTTCTTC	TRBJ2-1	.	TRBV10-3	.